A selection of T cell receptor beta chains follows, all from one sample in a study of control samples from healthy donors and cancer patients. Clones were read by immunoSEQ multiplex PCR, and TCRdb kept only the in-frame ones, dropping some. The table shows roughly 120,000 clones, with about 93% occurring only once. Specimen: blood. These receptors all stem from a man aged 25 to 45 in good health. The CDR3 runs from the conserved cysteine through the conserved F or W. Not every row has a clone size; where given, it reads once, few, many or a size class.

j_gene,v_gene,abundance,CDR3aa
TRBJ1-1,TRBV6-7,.,CASSYGNTTATYEAFF
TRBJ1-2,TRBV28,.,CASSLAPGTGFYGYTF
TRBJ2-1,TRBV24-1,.,CATSDLGDRGGSYNEQFF
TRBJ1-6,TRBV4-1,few,CASSQDGQFNSPLHF
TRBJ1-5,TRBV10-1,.,CASSPPHDINQPQHF
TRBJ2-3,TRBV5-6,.,CASSPRTGSLYTDTQYF
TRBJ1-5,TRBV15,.,CATSRDRALQPQHF
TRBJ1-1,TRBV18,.,CASSPPDRNWAFF
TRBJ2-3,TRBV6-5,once,CASPGRGTDTQYF
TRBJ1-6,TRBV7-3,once,CASSLTVNSPLHF
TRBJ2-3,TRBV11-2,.,CASSLGGLTDTQYF
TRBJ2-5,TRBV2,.,CASSERDLAMETQYF
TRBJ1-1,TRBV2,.,CAITDREDTEAFF
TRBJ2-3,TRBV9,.,CASSVGGAGGPADTQYF
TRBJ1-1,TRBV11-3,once,CASSLGGAAAFF
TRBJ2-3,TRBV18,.,CASSPYIYGTSRASTDTQYF
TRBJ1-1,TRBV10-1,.,CASSFGGGTEAFF